This record covers a single T cell receptor (beta chain). Its antigen is undetermined. These data are taken from a study of cytomegalovirus exposure and HLA in healthy donors. Background on the study: The 130 or so validation repertoires, a later analysis reported, used the same platform as the approximately 730 repertoires from the first cohort. The study, taken as a whole, reports: According to a later analysis, TCR clusters from the first cohort tended to co-occur in the roughly 110 validation repertoires. In vitro data verified three CMV-associated chains as specific for CMV antigens.

The protocol was immunoSEQ multiplex PCR, while the TCRdb copy is restricted to in-frame clones and leaves out a portion. Altogether over 200,000 clones are present, over 70% being singletons, with the ten largest covering around an eighth. This TCR derives from a woman aged 25 to 39 in good health and CMV-seropositive. The sequenced material came from PBMCs.

CDR3: CASSLQFSFGYTF. The CDR3 region has the DNA TGTGCCAGCAGTTTACAGTTCTCCTTCGGCTACACCTTC. The chain has TRBV6-5 and TRBJ1-2; D uncertain. CDR1 and CDR2 from the germline V gene are MNHEY and SVGAGI. The V gene lost 4 bases and the J gene lost 8 bases, with 14 bases spanning the gap. There are 13 residues in the CDR3.